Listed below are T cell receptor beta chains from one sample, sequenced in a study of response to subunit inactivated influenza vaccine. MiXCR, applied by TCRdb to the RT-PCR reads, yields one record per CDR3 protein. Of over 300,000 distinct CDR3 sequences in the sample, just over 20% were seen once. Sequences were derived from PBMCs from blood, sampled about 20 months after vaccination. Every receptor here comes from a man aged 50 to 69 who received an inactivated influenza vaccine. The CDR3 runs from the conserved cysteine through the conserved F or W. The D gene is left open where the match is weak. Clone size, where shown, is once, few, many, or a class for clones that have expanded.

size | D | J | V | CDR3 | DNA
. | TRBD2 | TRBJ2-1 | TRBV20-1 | CSALGRLAGFNEQFF | TGCAGTGCTCTGGGTAGACTAGCGGGATTCAATGAGCAGTTCTTC
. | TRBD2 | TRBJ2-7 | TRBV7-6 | CASSLNGGIHEQYF | TGTGCCAGCAGCTTGAACGGGGGGATCCACGAGCAGTACTTC
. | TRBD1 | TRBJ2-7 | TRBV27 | CASSPGTGGAGEQYF | TGTGCCAGCAGCCCTGGGACAGGGGGCGCGGGCGAGCAGTACTTC
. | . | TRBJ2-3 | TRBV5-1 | CASGAGTDTQYF | TGCGCCAGCGGTGCAGGCACAGATACGCAGTATTTT
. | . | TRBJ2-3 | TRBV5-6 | CASSPGLGGTDTQYF | TGTGCCAGCAGCCCAGGGTTGGGGGGCACAGATACGCAGTATTTT
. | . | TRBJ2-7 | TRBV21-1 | CASSNRQGASYEQYF | TGTGCCAGCAGCAATCGGCAGGGGGCTTCCTACGAGCAGTACTTC
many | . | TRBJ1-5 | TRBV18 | CASSPEQASPQHF | TGTGCCAGCTCACCAGAGCAGGCGAGCCCCCAGCATTTT
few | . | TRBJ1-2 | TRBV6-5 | CASSYYREVGYTF | TGTGCCAGCAGTTACTACAGGGAGGTTGGCTACACCTTC
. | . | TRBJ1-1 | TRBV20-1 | CGLRQNTEAFF | TGCGGGCTGAGGCAGAACACTGAAGCTTTCTTT
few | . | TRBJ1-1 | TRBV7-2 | CASSLGTVTEAFF | TGTGCCAGCAGCCTGGGGACGGTCACTGAAGCTTTCTTT
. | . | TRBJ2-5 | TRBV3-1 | CASSQEGSYQETQYF | TGTGCCAGCAGCCAAGAGGGCAGCTACCAAGAGACCCAGTACTTC
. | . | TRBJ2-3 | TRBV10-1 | CASRDSEFTDTQYF | TGCGCCAGCCGGGACTCAGAATTCACAGATACGCAGTATTTT
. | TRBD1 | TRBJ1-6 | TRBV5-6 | CASSSQGVSYNSPLHF | TGTGCCAGCAGCTCACAGGGGGTATCCTATAATTCACCCCTCCACTTT
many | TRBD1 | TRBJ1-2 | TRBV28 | CASSERGQYYGYTF | TGTGCCAGCAGCGAAAGGGGACAGTACTATGGCTACACCTTC
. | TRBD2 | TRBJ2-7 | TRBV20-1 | CSARDWGLAGDEQYF | TGCAGTGCTCGTGACTGGGGACTAGCGGGAGACGAGCAGTACTTC
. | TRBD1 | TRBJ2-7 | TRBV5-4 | CASSLEDRFEQYF | TGTGCCAGCAGCTTGGAGGACAGGTTCGAGCAGTACTTC
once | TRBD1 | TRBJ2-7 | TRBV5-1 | CASSLGTGGRYEQYF | TGCGCCAGCAGCTTGGGGACAGGGGGCAGATACGAGCAGTACTTC
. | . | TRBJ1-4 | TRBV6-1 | CASSEGQGAATNEKLFF | TGTGCCAGCAGTGAAGGGCAGGGCGCTGCAACTAATGAAAAACTGTTTTTT
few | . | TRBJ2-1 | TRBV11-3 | CASSTGPQNEQFF | TGTGCCAGCAGCACAGGCCCTCAGAATGAGCAGTTCTTC